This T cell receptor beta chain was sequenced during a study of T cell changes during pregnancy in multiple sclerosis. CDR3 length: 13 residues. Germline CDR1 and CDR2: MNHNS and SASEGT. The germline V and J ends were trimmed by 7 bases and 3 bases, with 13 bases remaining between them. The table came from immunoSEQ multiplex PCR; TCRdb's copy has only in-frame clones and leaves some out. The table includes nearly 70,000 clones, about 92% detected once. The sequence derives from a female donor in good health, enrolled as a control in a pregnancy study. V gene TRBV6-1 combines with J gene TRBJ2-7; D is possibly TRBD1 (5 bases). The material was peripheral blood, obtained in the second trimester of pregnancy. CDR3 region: CASTLRGGYEQYF. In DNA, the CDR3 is TGTGCCAGCACCCTAAGGGGCGGCTACGAGCAGTACTTC.